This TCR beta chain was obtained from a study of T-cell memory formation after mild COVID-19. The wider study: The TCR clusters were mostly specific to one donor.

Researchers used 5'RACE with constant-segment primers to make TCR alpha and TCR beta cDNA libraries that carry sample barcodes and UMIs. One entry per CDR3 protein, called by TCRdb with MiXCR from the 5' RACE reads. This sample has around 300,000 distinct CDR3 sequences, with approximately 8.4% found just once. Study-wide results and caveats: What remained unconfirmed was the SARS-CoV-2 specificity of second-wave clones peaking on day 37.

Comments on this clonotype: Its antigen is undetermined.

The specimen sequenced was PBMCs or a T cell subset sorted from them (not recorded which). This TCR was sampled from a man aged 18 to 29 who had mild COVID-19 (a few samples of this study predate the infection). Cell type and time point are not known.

CDR3: CASSLDGQGRTGYGYTF. The CDR3 DNA reads as TGCGCCAGCAGCTTGGATGGTCAGGGGCGGACGGGCTATGGCTACACCTTC. The chain recombines TRBV5-1 with TRBJ1-2; TRBD1 is a possible D gene (6 bases). Germline V lookup: CDR1 SGHRS, CDR2 YFSETQ. Trimming stripped 0 bases from V and 4 bases from J, with 19 bases between. The CDR3 runs to 17 residues.